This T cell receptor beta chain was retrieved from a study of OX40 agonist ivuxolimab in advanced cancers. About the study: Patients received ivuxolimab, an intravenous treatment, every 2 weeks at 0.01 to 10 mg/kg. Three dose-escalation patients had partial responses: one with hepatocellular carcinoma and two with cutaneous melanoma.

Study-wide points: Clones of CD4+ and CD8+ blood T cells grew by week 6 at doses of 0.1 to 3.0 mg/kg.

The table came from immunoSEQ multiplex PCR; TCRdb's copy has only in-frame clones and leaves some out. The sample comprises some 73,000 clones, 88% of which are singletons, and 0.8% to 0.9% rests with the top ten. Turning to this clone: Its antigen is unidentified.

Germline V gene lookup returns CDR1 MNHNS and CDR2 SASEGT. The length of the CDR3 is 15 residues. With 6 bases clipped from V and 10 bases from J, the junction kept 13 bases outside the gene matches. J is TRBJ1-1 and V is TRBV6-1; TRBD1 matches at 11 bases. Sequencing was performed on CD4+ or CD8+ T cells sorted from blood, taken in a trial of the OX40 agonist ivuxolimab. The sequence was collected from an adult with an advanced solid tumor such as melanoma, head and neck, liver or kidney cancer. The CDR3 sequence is CASRPGQGVARGAFF. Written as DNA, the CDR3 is TGTGCCAGCAGACCGGGACAGGGGGTGGCGAGGGGAGCTTTCTTT.